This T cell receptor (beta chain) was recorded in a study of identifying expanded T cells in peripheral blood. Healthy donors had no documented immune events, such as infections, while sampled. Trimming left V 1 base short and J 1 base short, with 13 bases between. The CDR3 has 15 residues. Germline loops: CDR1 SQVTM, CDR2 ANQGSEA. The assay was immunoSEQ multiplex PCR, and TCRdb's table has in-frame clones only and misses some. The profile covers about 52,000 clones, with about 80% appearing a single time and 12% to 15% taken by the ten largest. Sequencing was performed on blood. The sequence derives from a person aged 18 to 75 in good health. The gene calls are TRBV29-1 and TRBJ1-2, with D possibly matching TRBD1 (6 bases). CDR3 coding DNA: TGCAGCGTTGAAGTGGCCAGGGGAAGTAACTATGGCTACACCTTC. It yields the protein CSVEVARGSNYGYTF.